Listed below are T cell receptor beta chains from one sample, sequenced in a study of blood T cell repertoires in COVID-19. Using immunoSEQ multiplex PCR, the repertoire was profiled, and TCRdb retains in-frame clones only, with some absent. Among 250,000 to 300,000 clones, 85% to 90% were seen once, and the ten largest hold about 10%. The specimen sequenced was peripheral blood. These TCRs come from a woman in her twenties or thirties with COVID-19, enrolled during active disease. CDR3s include the opening cysteine and the closing phenylalanine or tryptophan. The order of the fields is V gene, D gene, J gene, CDR3 protein. D genes are given only for firm matches.

TRBV28	.	TRBJ1-5	CASSWPGDNQPQHF
TRBV5-6	TRBD1	TRBJ2-5	CASQAGTGGRETQYF
TRBV3-1/TRBV3-2	.	TRBJ2-5	CASMGGLAVQETQYF
TRBV9	.	TRBJ1-2	CASSETGVYGYTF
TRBV7-2	.	TRBJ1-5	CASTRSGGGRVQPQHF
TRBV18	.	TRBJ2-1	CASSPGHIGVNEQFF
TRBV5-1	TRBD1	TRBJ1-2	CASSRAQGQAGGYTF
TRBV11-2	.	TRBJ1-4	CASSQTVGSEKLFF
TRBV5-4	TRBD1	TRBJ2-6	CASSSLRDSDNVLTF
TRBV7-2	.	TRBJ2-2	CASSLRLVPGELFF
TRBV7-9	TRBD1	TRBJ2-1	CASSSPKGQGVNEQFF
TRBV7-8	.	TRBJ2-7	CASSMEYEQYF
TRBV10-3	TRBD2	TRBJ2-1	CAIRGLAGDGNEQFF
TRBV19	.	TRBJ2-3	CASSIEGWRGPDTQYF
TRBV5-1	.	TRBJ2-3	CASSSEDMRTDTQYF
TRBV25-1	.	TRBJ2-2	CASSAPVRDANTGELFF
TRBV2	TRBD1	TRBJ1-2	CASRDRGYGYTF
TRBV5-6	.	TRBJ1-2	CASSSTVMGAYYGYTF
TRBV6-4	.	TRBJ2-1	CASRQGHEQFF
TRBV6-5	.	TRBJ2-2	CASSGLRNTGELFF
TRBV6-2/TRBV6-3	TRBD2	TRBJ2-3	CASSYSPNLAGTDTQYF
TRBV5-4	TRBD1	TRBJ2-1	CAIVRDSNNEQFF
TRBV5-4	TRBD1	TRBJ1-2	CASSLGRGRSGYTF
TRBV6-5	TRBD1	TRBJ1-5	CASSIQGTHQPQHF
TRBV11-3	.	TRBJ2-3	CASSLLADTQYF
TRBV28	TRBD1	TRBJ1-2	CASSLGTVHYGYTF
TRBV2	.	TRBJ2-1	CASKERGHNEQFF
TRBV19	TRBD1	TRBJ2-3	CASSIVGTGRSGDTQYF
TRBV7-9	.	TRBJ1-1	CASSAWTTVNTEAFF
TRBV6-5	.	TRBJ2-3	CASSSKADTDTQYF
TRBV7-6	TRBD1	TRBJ2-3	CASSLQGAGADTQYF
TRBV6-6	.	TRBJ1-1	CASSYLDRNTEAFF
TRBV2	TRBD2	TRBJ2-7	CASRPLAGLAGGTYEQYF
TRBV18	.	TRBJ1-5	CASSSEGDQPQHF
TRBV28	TRBD1	TRBJ1-2	CASSGGSGTGSEDTF
TRBV4-3	TRBD1	TRBJ2-7	CASSQDSGTGGAYEQYF
TRBV11-2	TRBD1	TRBJ1-1	CASSFRGQMNTEAFF
TRBV7-8	TRBD1	TRBJ1-3	CASSDLTGSGNTIYF
TRBV9	.	TRBJ1-1	CASSEIATADGEAFF
TRBV12-5	.	TRBJ2-3	CASGLEPGADTQYF
TRBV5-4	.	TRBJ1-2	CASSSLDGYTF
TRBV12-3/TRBV12-4	.	TRBJ1-1	CASSPYTEAFF
TRBV19	.	TRBJ1-1	CASRRQNTEAFF
TRBV6-6	TRBD2	TRBJ2-2	CASSYSGLPNTGELFF
TRBV2	TRBD2	TRBJ2-4	CASSSALAGGGNIQYF
TRBV3-1/TRBV3-2	TRBD2	TRBJ2-3	CASSQRAGVGTDTQYF
TRBV6-5	.	TRBJ2-3	CASSYEAGYTDTQYF
TRBV7-3	TRBD1	TRBJ1-2	CASSKHVPRDRAYGYTF
TRBV5-6	TRBD1	TRBJ1-5	CASSPPDRGNQPQHF
TRBV10-1	.	TRBJ2-7	CASSESNRPYEQYF
TRBV18	.	TRBJ2-3	CASSPPSLDTQYF
TRBV9	.	TRBJ2-6	CASSGGSSGANVLTF
TRBV18	.	TRBJ2-2	CASSPGTGNTGELFF